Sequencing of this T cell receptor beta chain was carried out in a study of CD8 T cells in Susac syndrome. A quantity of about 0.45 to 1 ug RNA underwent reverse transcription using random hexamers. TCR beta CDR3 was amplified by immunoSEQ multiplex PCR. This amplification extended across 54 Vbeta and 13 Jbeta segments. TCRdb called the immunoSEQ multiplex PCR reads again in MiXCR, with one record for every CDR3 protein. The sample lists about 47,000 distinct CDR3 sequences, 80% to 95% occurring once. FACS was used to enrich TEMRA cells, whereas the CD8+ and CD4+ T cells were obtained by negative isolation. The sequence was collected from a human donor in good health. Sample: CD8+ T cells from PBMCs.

The CDR3 DNA reads as TGTGCCTCACAGCGGGAGGGCCCAGCCGAGCAGTACTTC. Translated, it gives CASQREGPAEQYF. The rearrangement links TRBV2 to TRBJ2-7; TRBD2 aligns across 10 bases. The J segment lost 6 bases and the V segment lost 11 bases, leaving 10 bases of the junction unmatched. The V gene's germline CDR1 is SNHLY and CDR2 FYNNEI. The CDR3 extends over 13 amino acids.